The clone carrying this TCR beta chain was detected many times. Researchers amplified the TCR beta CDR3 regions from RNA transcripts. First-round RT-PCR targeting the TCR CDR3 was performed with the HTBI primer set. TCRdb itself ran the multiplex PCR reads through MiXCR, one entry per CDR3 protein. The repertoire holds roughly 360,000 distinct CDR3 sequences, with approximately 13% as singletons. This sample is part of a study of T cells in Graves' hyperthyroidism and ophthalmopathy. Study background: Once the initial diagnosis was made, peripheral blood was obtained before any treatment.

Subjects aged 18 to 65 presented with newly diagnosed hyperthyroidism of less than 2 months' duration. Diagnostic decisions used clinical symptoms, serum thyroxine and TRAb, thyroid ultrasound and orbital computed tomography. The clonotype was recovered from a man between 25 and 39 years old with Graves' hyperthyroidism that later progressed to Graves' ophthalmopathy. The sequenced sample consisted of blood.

DNA of the CDR3: TGTGCCAGCATGGGTAGGGGGCGCGTCGGGGAGCTGTTTTTT. Amino acids: CASMGRGRVGELFF. The rearrangement links TRBV6-1 to TRBJ2-2, with 7 positions matching TRBD1. The junction had 9 bases not matched to a gene; V was cut back by 7 bases and J by 7 bases. This CDR3 is 14 amino acids long. CDR1 and CDR2 (germline): MNHNS, SASEGT.